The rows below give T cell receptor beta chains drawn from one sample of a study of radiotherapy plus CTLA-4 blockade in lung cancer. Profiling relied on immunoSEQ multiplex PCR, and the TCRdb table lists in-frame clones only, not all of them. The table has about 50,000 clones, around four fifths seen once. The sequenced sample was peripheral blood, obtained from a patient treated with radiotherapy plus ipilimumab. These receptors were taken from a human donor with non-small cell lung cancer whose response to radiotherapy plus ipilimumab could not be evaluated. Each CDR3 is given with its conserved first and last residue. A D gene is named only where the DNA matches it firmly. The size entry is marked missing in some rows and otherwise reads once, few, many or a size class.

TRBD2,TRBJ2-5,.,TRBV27,CASSLRGSQRQTQYF,TGTGCCAGCAGTTTGCGCGGGAGTCAGAGGCAGACCCAGTACTTC
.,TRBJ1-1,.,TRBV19,CASSIVEASNTEAFF,TGTGCCAGTAGTATCGTTGAGGCCTCCAACACTGAAGCTTTCTTT
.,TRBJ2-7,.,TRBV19,CASSITGTYEQYF,TGTGCCAGTAGTATCACGGGGACCTACGAGCAGTACTTC
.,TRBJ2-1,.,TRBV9,CASSPDSYNEQFF,TGTGCCAGCAGCCCCGACAGTTACAATGAGCAGTTCTTC
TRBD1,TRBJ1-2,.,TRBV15,CATSRDRQGADYGYTF,TGTGCCACCAGCAGAGATCGTCAGGGGGCTGACTATGGCTACACCTTC
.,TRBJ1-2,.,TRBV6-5,CASSYYGGPIGYTF,TGTGCCAGCAGTTACTACGGAGGGCCCATTGGCTACACCTTC
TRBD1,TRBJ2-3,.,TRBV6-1,CTSRLTGGADTQYF,TGTACCAGCAGATTGACAGGGGGGGCAGATACGCAGTATTTT
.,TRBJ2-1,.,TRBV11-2,CASSSRGPPYNEQFF,TGTGCCAGCAGCTCCCGAGGGCCACCCTACAATGAGCAGTTCTTC
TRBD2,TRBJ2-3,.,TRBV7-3,CASSLKLAGGVPDTQYF,TGTGCCAGCAGCTTAAAGCTAGCGGGAGGGGTCCCAGATACGCAGTATTTT
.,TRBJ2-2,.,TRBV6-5,CASSRGSSKIGELFF,TGTGCCAGCTCAAGAGGGAGTAGTAAAATCGGGGAGCTGTTTTTT
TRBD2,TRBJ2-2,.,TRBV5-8,CASSSWTSGRAGTGELFF,TGTGCCAGCAGCTCCTGGACTAGCGGGAGGGCCGGCACCGGGGAGCTGTTTTTT
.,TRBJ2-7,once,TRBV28,CASSSPQGGSYEQYF,TGTGCCAGCAGCTCCCCTCAAGGGGGATCCTACGAGCAGTACTTC
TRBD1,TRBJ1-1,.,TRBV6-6,CASTQVGTGGTEAFF,TGTGCCAGCACCCAGGTGGGGACAGGGGGTACTGAAGCTTTCTTT
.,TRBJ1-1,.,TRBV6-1,CASSETRRGSEAFF,TGTGCCAGCAGTGAAACCCGGAGAGGATCTGAAGCTTTCTTT
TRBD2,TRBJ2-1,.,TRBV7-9,CASSSPTSVLRAVNEQFF,TGTGCCAGCAGCTCGCCGACTAGCGTATTGAGGGCGGTCAATGAGCAGTTCTTC
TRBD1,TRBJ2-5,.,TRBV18,CASSPQLGTGDTQYF,TGTGCCAGCTCACCACAATTAGGGACAGGGGATACCCAGTACTTC
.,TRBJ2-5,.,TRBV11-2,CASSFPYQETQYF,TGTGCCAGCAGCTTCCCTTATCAAGAGACCCAGTACTTC
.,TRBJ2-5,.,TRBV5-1,CASNQGQEGATQYF,TGCGCCAGCAACCAAGGACAGGAGGGAGCGACCCAGTACTTC
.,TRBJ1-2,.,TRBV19,CASSIAGAINYGYTF,TGTGCCAGTAGTATAGCTGGGGCGATTAACTATGGCTACACCTTC
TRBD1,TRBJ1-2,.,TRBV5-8,CASSPGTGEVWYYGYTF,TGTGCCAGCAGCCCAGGGACAGGGGAGGTTTGGTACTATGGCTACACCTTC
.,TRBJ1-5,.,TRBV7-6,CASSLGGGSQPQHF,TGTGCCAGCAGCTTGGGAGGGGGTAGTCAGCCCCAGCATTTT
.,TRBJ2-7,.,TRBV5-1,CASSLSPGASYEQYF,TGCGCCAGCAGCTTGAGCCCAGGGGCCTCCTACGAGCAGTACTTC
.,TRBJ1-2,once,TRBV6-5,CASRPPGQGNYGYTF,TGTGCCAGCAGACCCCCCGGGCAGGGGAACTATGGCTACACCTTC
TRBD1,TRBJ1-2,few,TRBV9,CASTSDRGYGYTF,TGTGCCAGCACCTCAGACAGGGGCTATGGCTACACCTTC
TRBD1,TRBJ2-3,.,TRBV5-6,CASGNPGQLSTDTQYF,TGTGCCAGCGGAAACCCGGGACAGCTAAGCACAGATACGCAGTATTTT
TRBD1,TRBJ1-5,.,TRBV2,CASRAMQGVNQPQHF,TGTGCCAGCAGAGCCATGCAGGGGGTTAATCAGCCCCAGCATTTT
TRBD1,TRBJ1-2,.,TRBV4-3,CASSQVRGQFGGYTF,TGCGCCAGCAGCCAAGTAAGGGGACAGTTCGGTGGCTACACCTTC
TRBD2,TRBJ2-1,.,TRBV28,CASSLLAGDINEQFF,TGTGCCAGCAGTCTACTAGCGGGAGATATTAATGAGCAGTTCTTC
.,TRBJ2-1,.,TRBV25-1,CASSDETGSGAREQFF,TGTGCCAGCAGTGACGAAACAGGATCCGGAGCGAGGGAGCAGTTCTTC
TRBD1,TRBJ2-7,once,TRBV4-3,CASSQDIGTGGYEQYF,TGCGCCAGCAGCCAAGATATAGGGACAGGGGGCTACGAGCAGTACTTC
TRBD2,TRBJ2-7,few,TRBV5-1,CASSLFTSGLSSYEQYF,TGCGCCAGCAGCTTGTTCACTAGCGGCCTAAGCTCCTACGAGCAGTACTTC
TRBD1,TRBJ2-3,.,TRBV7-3,CASSRSRDRGTDTQYF,TGTGCCAGCAGCCGATCCCGGGACAGAGGCACAGATACGCAGTATTTT
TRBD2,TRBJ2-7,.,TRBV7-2,CASLRGGSIYEQYF,TGTGCCAGCCTTAGGGGCGGGAGTATCTACGAGCAGTACTTC
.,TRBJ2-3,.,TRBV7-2,CASSSNRGPHTDTQYF,TGTGCCAGCAGCTCAAACCGAGGTCCTCACACAGATACGCAGTATTTT
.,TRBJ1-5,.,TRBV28,CASSGGGSHSNQPQHF,TGTGCCAGCAGTGGCGGGGGATCTCATAGCAATCAGCCCCAGCATTTT
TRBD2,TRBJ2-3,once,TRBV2,CASSLFSGGTQYF,TGTGCCAGCAGTCTTTTCTCGGGAGGTACGCAGTATTTT
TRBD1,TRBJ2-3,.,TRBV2,CASSGQGATDTQYF,TGTGCCAGCTCGGGACAGGGGGCAACAGATACGCAGTATTTT
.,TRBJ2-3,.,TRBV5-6,CASSLRGADTQYF,TGTGCCAGCAGCTTGAGGGGCGCAGATACGCAGTATTTT
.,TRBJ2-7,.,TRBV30,CAWSVQGTKYEQYF,TGTGCCTGGAGTGTACAGGGCACCAAGTACGAGCAGTACTTC
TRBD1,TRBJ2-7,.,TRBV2,CASRAQDRGYEQYF,TGTGCCAGCAGAGCTCAAGACAGGGGGTACGAGCAGTACTTC
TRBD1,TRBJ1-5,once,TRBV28,CASRGGQGAGQPQHF,TGTGCCAGCAGGGGGGGACAGGGCGCGGGTCAGCCCCAGCATTTT
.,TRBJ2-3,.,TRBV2,CASIPGRVADTQYF,TGTGCCAGCATACCGGGCAGGGTGGCAGATACGCAGTATTTT
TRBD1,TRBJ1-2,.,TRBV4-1,CASSHHLDREGSYGYTF,TGCGCCAGCAGCCACCACTTAGACAGGGAAGGAAGCTATGGCTACACCTTC
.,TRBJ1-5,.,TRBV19,CASSIGQDNQPQHF,TGTGCCAGTAGTATAGGACAGGACAATCAGCCCCAGCATTTT
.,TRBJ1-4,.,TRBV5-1,CASSLNNRQASEKLFF,TGCGCCAGCAGCTTAAACAACCGACAGGCCAGTGAAAAACTGTTTTTT
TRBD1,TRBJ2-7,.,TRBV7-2,CASSGDRSEQYF,TGTGCCAGCAGCGGGGACAGGAGCGAGCAGTACTTC
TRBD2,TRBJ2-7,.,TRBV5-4,CASSRGRLAGSYEQYF,TGTGCCAGCAGCCGGGGGCGACTAGCGGGGTCCTACGAGCAGTACTTC
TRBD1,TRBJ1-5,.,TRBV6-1,CASTLRGQGQPQHF,TGTGCCAGCACCCTGAGAGGACAGGGACAGCCCCAGCATTTT
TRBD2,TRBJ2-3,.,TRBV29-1,CSVENVAGEGTDTQYF,TGCAGCGTTGAAAACGTAGCGGGAGAAGGCACAGATACGCAGTATTTT
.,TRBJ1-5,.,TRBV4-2,CASSQEAGNPNQPQHF,TGTGCCAGCAGCCAAGAGGCAGGGAATCCCAATCAGCCCCAGCATTTT
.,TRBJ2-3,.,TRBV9,CASSAGLFTDTQYF,TGTGCCAGCAGCGCGGGACTCTTCACAGATACGCAGTATTTT
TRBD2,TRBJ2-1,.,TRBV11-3,CASSLGGLAGNEQFF,TGTGCCAGCAGCTTAGGGGGACTAGCGGGCAATGAGCAGTTCTTC
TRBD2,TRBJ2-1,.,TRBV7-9,CASSHGLAGGYNEQFF,TGTGCCAGCAGTCATGGACTAGCGGGAGGGTACAATGAGCAGTTCTTC
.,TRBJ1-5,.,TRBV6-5,CASSIRALQPQHF,TGTGCCAGCAGTATCAGGGCGCTTCAGCCCCAGCATTTT